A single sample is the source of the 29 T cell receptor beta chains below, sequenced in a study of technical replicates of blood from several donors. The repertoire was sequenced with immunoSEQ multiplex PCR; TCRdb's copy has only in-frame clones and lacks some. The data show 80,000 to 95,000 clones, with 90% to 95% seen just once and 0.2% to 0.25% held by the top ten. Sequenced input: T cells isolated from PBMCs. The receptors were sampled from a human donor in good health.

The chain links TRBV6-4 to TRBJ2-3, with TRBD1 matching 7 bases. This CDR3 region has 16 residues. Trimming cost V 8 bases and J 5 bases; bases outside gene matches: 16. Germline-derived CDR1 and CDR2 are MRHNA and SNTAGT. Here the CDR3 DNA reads TGTGCCAGCCCCGAACCGACAGGGATTTTTCTAGATACGCAGTATTTT. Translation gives CASPEPTGIFLDTQYF.

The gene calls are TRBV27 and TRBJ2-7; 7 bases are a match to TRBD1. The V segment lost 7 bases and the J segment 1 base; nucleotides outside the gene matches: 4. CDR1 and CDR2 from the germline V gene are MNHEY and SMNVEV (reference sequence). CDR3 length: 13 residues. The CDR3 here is CASKQTGSYEQYF. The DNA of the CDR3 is TGTGCCAGCAAACAGACAGGGTCCTACGAGCAGTACTTC.

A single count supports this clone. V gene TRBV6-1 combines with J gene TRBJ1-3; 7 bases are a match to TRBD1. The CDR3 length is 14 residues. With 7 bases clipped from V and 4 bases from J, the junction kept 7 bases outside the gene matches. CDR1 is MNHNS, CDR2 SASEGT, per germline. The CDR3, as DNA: TGTGCCAGCACAGTTTACAGGGGAGGAAACACCATATATTTT. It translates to CASTVYRGGNTIYF.

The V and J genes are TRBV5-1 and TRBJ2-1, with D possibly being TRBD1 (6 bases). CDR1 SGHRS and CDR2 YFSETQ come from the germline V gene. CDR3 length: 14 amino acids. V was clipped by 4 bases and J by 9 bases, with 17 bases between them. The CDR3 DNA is TGCGCCAGCAGCCCAGCGCAGGGGCAGGGTGAGCAGTTCTTC. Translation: CASSPAQGQGEQFF.

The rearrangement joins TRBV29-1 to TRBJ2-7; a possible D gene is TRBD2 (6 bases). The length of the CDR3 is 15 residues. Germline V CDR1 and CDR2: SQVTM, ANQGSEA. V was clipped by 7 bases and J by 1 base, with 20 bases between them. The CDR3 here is CSAMPGGSRSYEQYF. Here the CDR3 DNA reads TGCAGCGCTATGCCTGGGGGGAGTAGGTCCTACGAGCAGTACTTC.

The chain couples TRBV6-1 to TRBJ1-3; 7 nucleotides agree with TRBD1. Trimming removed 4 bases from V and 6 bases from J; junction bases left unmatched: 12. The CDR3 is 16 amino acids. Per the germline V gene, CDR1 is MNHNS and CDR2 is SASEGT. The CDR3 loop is CASSAQEGATSNTIYF. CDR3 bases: TGTGCCAGCAGTGCCCAAGAGGGGGCTACGTCAAACACCATATATTTT.

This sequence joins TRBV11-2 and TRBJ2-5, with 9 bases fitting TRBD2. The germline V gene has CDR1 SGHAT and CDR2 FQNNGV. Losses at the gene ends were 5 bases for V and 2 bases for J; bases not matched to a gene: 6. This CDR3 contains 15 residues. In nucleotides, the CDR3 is TGTGCCAGCAGCCCAGCGGGGGGACCACAAGAGACCCAGTACTTC. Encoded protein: CASSPAGGPQETQYF.

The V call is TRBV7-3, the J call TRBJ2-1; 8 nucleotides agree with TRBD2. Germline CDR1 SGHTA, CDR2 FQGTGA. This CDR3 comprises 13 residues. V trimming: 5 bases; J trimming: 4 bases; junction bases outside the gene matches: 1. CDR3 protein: CASSAGGYNEQFF. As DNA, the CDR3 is TGTGCCAGCAGCGCGGGGGGATACAATGAGCAGTTCTTC.

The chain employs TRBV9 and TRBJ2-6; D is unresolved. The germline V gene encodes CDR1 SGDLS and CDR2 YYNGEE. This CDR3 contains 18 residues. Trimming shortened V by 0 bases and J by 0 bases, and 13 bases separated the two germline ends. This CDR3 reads CASSVGAPHRSGANVLTF. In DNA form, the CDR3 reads TGTGCCAGCAGCGTAGGGGCTCCTCACCGCTCTGGGGCCAACGTCCTGACTTTC.

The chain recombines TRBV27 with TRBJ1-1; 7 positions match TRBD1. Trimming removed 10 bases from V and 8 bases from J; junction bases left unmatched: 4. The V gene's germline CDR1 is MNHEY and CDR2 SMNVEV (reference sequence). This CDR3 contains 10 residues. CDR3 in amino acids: CANPGQEAFF. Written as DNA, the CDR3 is TGTGCCAACCCGGGACAGGAAGCTTTCTTT.

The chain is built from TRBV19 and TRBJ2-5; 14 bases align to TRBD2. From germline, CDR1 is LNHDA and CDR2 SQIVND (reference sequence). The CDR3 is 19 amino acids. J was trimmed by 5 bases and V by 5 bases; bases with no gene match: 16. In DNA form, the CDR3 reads TGTGCCAGTAGTGAGGGGACACGACTAGCGGGGGGGTTTATGGAGACCCAGTACTTC. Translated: CASSEGTRLAGGFMETQYF.

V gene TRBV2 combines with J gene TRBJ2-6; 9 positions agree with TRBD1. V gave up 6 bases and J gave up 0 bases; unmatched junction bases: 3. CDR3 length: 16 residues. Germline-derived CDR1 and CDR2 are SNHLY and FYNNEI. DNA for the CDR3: TGTGCCAGCAGCCCGACAGGGGGCTCTGGGGCCAACGTCCTGACTTTC. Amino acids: CASSPTGGSGANVLTF.

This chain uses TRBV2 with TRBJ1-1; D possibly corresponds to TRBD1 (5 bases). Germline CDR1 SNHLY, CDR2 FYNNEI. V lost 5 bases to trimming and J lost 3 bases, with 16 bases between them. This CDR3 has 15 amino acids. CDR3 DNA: TGTGCCAGCAGTATAGGGGTGTGGGGGGACACTGAAGCTTTCTTT. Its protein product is CASSIGVWGDTEAFF.

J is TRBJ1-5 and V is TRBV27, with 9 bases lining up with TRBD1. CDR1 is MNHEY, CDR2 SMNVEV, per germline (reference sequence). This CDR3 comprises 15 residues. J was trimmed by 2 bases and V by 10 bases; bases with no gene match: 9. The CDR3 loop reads CAIPGQGMGNQPQHF. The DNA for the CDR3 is TGTGCCATCCCGGGACAGGGTATGGGCAATCAGCCCCAGCATTTT.

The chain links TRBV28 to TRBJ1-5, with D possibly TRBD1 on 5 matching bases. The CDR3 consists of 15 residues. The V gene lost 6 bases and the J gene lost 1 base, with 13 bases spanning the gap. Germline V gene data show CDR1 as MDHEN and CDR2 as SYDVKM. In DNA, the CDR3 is TGTGCCAGCAGCTTACCCCCAGGGAGCAATCAGCCCCAGCATTTT. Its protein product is CASSLPPGSNQPQHF.

The CDR3 protein is CASSLHSGQMGEQYF. The CDR3 DNA follows: TGTGCCAGCAGCTTACATTCGGGACAGATGGGCGAGCAGTACTTC. This rearrangement joins TRBV7-3 to TRBJ2-7, with 7 bases fitting TRBD1. V gave up 2 bases and J gave up 6 bases; unmatched junction bases: 10. Germline V CDR1 and CDR2: SGHTA, FQGTGA. This CDR3 contains 15 residues.

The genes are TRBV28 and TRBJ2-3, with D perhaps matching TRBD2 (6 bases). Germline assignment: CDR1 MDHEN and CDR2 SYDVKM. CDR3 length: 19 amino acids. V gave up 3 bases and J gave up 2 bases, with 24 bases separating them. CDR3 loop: CASSFNLMGGNGITDTQYF. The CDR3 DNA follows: TGTGCCAGCAGTTTCAATCTCATGGGAGGAAATGGTATCACAGATACGCAGTATTTT.

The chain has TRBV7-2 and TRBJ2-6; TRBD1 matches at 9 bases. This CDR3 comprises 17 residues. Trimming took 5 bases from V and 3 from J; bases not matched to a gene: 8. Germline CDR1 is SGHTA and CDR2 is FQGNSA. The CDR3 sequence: CASSLPGQGFGANVLTF. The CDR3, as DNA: TGTGCCAGCAGCCTACCGGGACAGGGTTTTGGGGCCAACGTCCTGACTTTC.

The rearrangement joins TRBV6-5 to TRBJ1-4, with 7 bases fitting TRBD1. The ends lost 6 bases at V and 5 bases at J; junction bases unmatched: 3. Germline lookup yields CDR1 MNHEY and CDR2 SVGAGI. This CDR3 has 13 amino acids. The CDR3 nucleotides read TGTGCCAGCAGGCCGACAGGGAATGAAAAACTGTTTTTT. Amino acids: CASRPTGNEKLFF.

The CDR3 loop is CASSENWGGTYEQYF. Written as DNA, the CDR3 is TGTGCCAGCAGTGAAAACTGGGGGGGTACCTACGAGCAGTACTTC. V and J are TRBV6-1 and TRBJ2-7; 7 positions agree with TRBD2. The CDR3 contains 15 residues. Per germline, CDR1 MNHNS and CDR2 SASEGT. J lost 2 bases, V lost 2 bases, and 6 bases had no gene match.

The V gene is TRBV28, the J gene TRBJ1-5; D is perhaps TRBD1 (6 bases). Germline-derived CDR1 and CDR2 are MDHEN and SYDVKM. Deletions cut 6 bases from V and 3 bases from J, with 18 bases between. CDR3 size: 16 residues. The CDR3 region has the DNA TGTGCCAGCAGCGGGCAGGGGTATGGAGACAATCAGCCCCAGCATTTT. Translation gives CASSGQGYGDNQPQHF.

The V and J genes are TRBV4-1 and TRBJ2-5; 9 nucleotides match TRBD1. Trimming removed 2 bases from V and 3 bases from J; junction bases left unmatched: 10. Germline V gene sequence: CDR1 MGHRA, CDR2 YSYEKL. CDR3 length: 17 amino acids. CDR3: CASSQLPGQGAKETQYF. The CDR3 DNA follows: TGCGCCAGCAGCCAACTACCGGGACAGGGAGCAAAAGAGACCCAGTACTTC.

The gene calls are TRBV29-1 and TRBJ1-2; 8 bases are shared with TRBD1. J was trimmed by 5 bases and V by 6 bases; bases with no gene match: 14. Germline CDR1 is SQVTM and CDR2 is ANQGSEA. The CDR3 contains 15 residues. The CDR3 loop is CSVRAGQGLIYGYTF. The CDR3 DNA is TGCAGCGTAAGGGCAGGACAGGGCCTAATTTATGGCTACACCTTC.

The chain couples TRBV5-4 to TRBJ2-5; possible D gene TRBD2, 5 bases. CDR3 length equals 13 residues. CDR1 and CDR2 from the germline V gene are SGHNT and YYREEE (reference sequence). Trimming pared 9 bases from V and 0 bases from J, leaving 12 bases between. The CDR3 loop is CAILGLNQETQYF. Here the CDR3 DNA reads TGTGCCATCCTCGGACTCAACCAAGAGACCCAGTACTTC.

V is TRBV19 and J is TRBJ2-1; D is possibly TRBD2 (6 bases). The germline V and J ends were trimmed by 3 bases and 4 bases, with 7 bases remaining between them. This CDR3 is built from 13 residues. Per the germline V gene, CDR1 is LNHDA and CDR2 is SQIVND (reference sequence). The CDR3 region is CASSMGLYNEQFF. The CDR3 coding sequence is TGTGCCAGTAGTATGGGACTTTACAATGAGCAGTTCTTC.

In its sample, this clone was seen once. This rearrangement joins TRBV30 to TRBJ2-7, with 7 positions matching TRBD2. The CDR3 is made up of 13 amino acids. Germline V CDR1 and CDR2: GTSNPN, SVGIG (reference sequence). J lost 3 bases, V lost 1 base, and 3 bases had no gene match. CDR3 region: CAWSGWGGYEQYF. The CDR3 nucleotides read TGTGCCTGGAGTGGATGGGGGGGCTACGAGCAGTACTTC.

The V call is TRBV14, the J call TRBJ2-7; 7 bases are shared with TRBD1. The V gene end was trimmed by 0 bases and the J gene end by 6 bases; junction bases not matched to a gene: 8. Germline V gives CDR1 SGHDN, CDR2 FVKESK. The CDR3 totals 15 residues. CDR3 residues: CASSQEQGIWAEQYF. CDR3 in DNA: TGTGCCAGCAGCCAAGAACAGGGGATTTGGGCCGAGCAGTACTTC.

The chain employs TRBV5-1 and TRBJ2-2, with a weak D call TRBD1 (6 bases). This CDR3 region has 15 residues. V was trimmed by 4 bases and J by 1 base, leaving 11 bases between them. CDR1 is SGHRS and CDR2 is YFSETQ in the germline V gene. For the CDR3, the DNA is TGCGCCAGCAGCCTTCAGGGGAAGAACACCGGGGAGCTGTTTTTT. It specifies CASSLQGKNTGELFF.

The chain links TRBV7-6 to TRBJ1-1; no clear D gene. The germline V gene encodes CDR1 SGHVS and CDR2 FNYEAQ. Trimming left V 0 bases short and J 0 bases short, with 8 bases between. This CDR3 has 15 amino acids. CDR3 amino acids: CASSLAEAMNTEAFF. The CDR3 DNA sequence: TGTGCCAGCAGCTTAGCGGAGGCCATGAACACTGAAGCTTTCTTT.